Listed below are T cell receptor beta chains from one sample, sequenced in a study of CD8 T cells in ankylosing spondylitis. TCRdb independently ran MiXCR on the 5' RACE reads; one entry per CDR3 protein. Of roughly 14,000 distinct CDR3 sequences listed, more than 2.5% are singletons. Input material: blood, either unsorted or a sorted T cell fraction (not recorded which). Every receptor here comes from a male donor with ankylosing spondylitis or in good health (not recorded which). Both conserved end residues are part of each CDR3. A D gene is named only where the DNA matches it firmly. Size is stated for part of the rows, as once, few or many counts, or as a class when the clone is expanded.

>TRBV9|many|TRBJ2-3|.
TGTGCCAGCAGCGTAGGACTAGGTCGCACAGATACGCAGTATTTT
CASSVGLGRTDTQYF
>TRBV9|many|TRBJ2-3|.
TGTGCCAGCAGCGTAGCGGGGTCACTTAGCACAGATACGCAGTATTTT
CASSVAGSLSTDTQYF
>TRBV9|many|TRBJ1-5|TRBD1
TGTGCCAGCAGCGTAGGTCCGGGGACAGGGGGTAATCAGCCCCAGCATTTT
CASSVGPGTGGNQPQHF
>TRBV9|many|TRBJ2-5|TRBD1
TGTGCCAGCAGCGCCGGGACAGGGCAACAAGAGACCCAGTACTTC
CASSAGTGQQETQYF
>TRBV9|many|TRBJ2-5|TRBD1
TGTGCCAGCAGCGTAGTCGGCACAGGGGGCCGAGAGACCCAGTACTTC
CASSVVGTGGRETQYF
>TRBV9|many|TRBJ2-5|.
TGTGCCAGCAGCGTAGGGAGGGCGGGGAACCAAGAGACCCAGTACTTC
CASSVGRAGNQETQYF
>TRBV9|many|TRBJ2-2|.
TGTGCCAGCAGCGTAGGCCCCTCGGCGGCCGGGGAGCTGTTTTTT
CASSVGPSAAGELFF
>TRBV9|many|TRBJ2-7|TRBD2
TGTGCCAGCAGCAACTCAGCGGGAGGGCCAAACGAGCAGTACTTC
CASSNSAGGPNEQYF
>TRBV9|many|TRBJ2-1|.
TGTGCCAGCAGCGTCAGACAGGCCAATGAGCAGTTCTTC
CASSVRQANEQFF
>TRBV9|medium-sized|TRBJ2-1|.
TGTGCCAGCAGCAGGGACAATGATGAGCAGTTCTTC
CASSRDNDEQFF
>TRBV9|many|TRBJ2-1|TRBD2
TGTGCCAGCAGCGCCGACGCGGGGGGGCGGTACAATGAGCAGTTCTTC
CASSADAGGRYNEQFF
>TRBV9|many|TRBJ2-5|TRBD1
TGTGCCAGCAGCGTAGCGGGCAGGGGGTTTGAGACCCAGTACTTC
CASSVAGRGFETQYF
>TRBV9|many|TRBJ1-1|.
TGTGCCAGCAGCGTAGAGGGGGGTCTGGGCACTGAAGCTTTCTTT
CASSVEGGLGTEAFF
>TRBV9|many|TRBJ2-1|.
TGTGCCAGCAGCGTAACCGTGAGGGCGTACAATGAGCAGTTCTTC
CASSVTVRAYNEQFF
>TRBV9|many|TRBJ1-2|.
TGTGCCAGCAGCCTAGCGGGCCTGAACTATGGCTACACCTTC
CASSLAGLNYGYTF
>TRBV9|many|TRBJ2-5|TRBD2
TGTGCCAGCAGCGTAGGAAGCGGGAGACAAGAGACCCAGTACTTC
CASSVGSGRQETQYF
>TRBV9|many|TRBJ2-7|TRBD2
TGTGCCAGCAGCGTAGATGGCGGGGGACTAGCGGGGGATTCCAGGGACTACGAGCAGTACTTC
CASSVDGGGLAGDSRDYEQYF
>TRBV9|.|TRBJ2-1|.
TGTGCCAGCAGCGTTTCCGAAGGCTCCTACAATGAGCAGTTCTTC
CASSVSEGSYNEQFF
>TRBV9|large|TRBJ2-7|.
TGTGCCAGCAGCTCCCACCCCCAGGGATCGTACGAGCAGTACTTC
CASSSHPQGSYEQYF
>TRBV9|many|TRBJ2-6|TRBD2
TGTGCCAGCAGCCCGGGACAGGGGACTAGCGGGACTGGGGCCAACGTCCTGACTTTC
CASSPGQGTSGTGANVLTF
>TRBV9|many|TRBJ1-2|.
TGTGCCAGCAGCGTAGCGGACTCTAACTATGGCTACACCTTC
CASSVADSNYGYTF
>TRBV9|many|TRBJ2-5|TRBD1
TGTGCCAGCAGCGTACACCAACCGGGACAGGGTGGGCGAGAGACCCAGTACTTC
CASSVHQPGQGGRETQYF
>TRBV9|many|TRBJ2-3|.
TGTGCCAGCAGCGTATCCGGGGGGCCTCTGGACACAGATACGCAGTATTTT
CASSVSGGPLDTDTQYF
>TRBV9|many|TRBJ2-5|.
TGTGCCAGCAGCGTAGTATTCCGGCCATGGGAGACCCAGTACTTC
CASSVVFRPWETQYF
>TRBV9|medium-sized|TRBJ2-7|.
TGTGCCAGCAGCGGACGGGACTGGGGGTACGAGCAGTACTTC
CASSGRDWGYEQYF
>TRBV9|.|TRBJ2-5|.
TGTGCCAGCAGCGTGGCCCCCAGCTGCCAAGAGACCCAGTACTTC
CASSVAPSCQETQYF